This T cell receptor (beta chain) was obtained from a study of early T cells in non-severe SARS-CoV-2 infection. Study background: Sequencing used unsorted whole-blood bulk RNA, so chains lack pairing. Study results and caveats: Anti-spike CD8 responses were favored by VDJdb matching, which missed private and CD4 specificities.

As part of library construction, unique molecular identifiers were attached to individual cDNA molecules. Each CDR3 protein is one row after TCRdb ran MiXCR on the 5' RACE reads. Counted here are about 24,000 distinct CDR3 sequences, about 4.6% occurring once; the ten biggest clones make up 15% to 18%. This clonotype was seen ten or more times. What it recognizes is unknown. Trimming cost V 1 base and J 8 bases, with 14 bases left between them. CDR1 LGHDT and CDR2 YNNKEL come from the germline V gene (reference sequence). This CDR3 spans 15 amino acids. The chain has TRBV3-1 and TRBJ1-4; D gene ambiguous. Sample: whole blood. This clonotype originated in an adult who was a healthcare worker with PCR-confirmed SARS-CoV-2 infection or an uninfected control (not recorded which). The CDR3 bases are TGTGCCAGCAGCCAAGGTCGTGTGAAAAGCGAAAAACTGTTTTTT. The encoded protein is CASSQGRVKSEKLFF.